Listed below are T cell receptor beta chains from one sample, sequenced in a study of cytomegalovirus exposure and HLA in healthy donors. Generated by immunoSEQ multiplex PCR, the TCRdb table keeps only in-frame clones and is missing some. The table includes approximately 60,000 clones, around 83% detected once. Sequences were obtained from PBMCs. These receptors were collected from a man under 40 in good health and CMV-seronegative. Each CDR3 is given with its conserved first and last residue. A D gene is named only where the DNA matches it firmly.

CDR3aa: CASSSRGLVRNTIYF
v_gene: TRBV5-6
j_gene: TRBJ1-3
len: 15
d_gene: .

CDR3aa: CASSWGTSGRGNEQYF
v_gene: TRBV5-4
j_gene: TRBJ2-7
len: 16
d_gene: TRBD2

CDR3aa: CASSVGLAGALGPTDTQYF
v_gene: TRBV5-4
j_gene: TRBJ2-3
len: 19
d_gene: TRBD2

CDR3aa: CASSEPPSGRITYNEQFF
v_gene: TRBV10-1
j_gene: TRBJ2-1
len: 18
d_gene: TRBD2

CDR3aa: CATSGQTPGGTLGEQFF
v_gene: TRBV15
j_gene: TRBJ2-1
len: 17
d_gene: .

CDR3aa: CAISESDTEAFF
v_gene: TRBV10-3
j_gene: TRBJ1-1
len: 12
d_gene: .

CDR3aa: CASSLARSASTDTQYF
v_gene: TRBV5-1
j_gene: TRBJ2-3
len: 16
d_gene: .

CDR3aa: CASSLGGIYSNQPQHF
v_gene: TRBV5-6
j_gene: TRBJ1-5
len: 16
d_gene: .

CDR3aa: CASSLSSAASSYNEQFF
v_gene: TRBV27
j_gene: TRBJ2-1
len: 17
d_gene: .

CDR3aa: CASRGPDRESHEQYF
v_gene: TRBV6-1
j_gene: TRBJ2-7
len: 15
d_gene: TRBD1

CDR3aa: CASSVGGVDGYTF
v_gene: TRBV9
j_gene: TRBJ1-2
len: 13
d_gene: .

CDR3aa: CASSLAGTSWGNEQFF
v_gene: TRBV7-9
j_gene: TRBJ2-1
len: 16
d_gene: TRBD2

CDR3aa: CASSVGTGVRTGELFF
v_gene: TRBV9
j_gene: TRBJ2-2
len: 16
d_gene: .

CDR3aa: CASSQDLDQPQHF
v_gene: TRBV4-1
j_gene: TRBJ1-5
len: 13
d_gene: .

CDR3aa: CASSLATGSYEQYF
v_gene: TRBV7-8
j_gene: TRBJ2-7
len: 14
d_gene: .

CDR3aa: CASSRAGGPGTDTQYF
v_gene: TRBV9
j_gene: TRBJ2-3
len: 16
d_gene: TRBD2

CDR3aa: CSSSLGTLAAFF
v_gene: TRBV7-9
j_gene: TRBJ1-1
len: 12
d_gene: .

CDR3aa: CASSSQYYEQYF
v_gene: TRBV7-9
j_gene: TRBJ2-7
len: 12
d_gene: .

CDR3aa: CASSPERANEKLFF
v_gene: TRBV18
j_gene: TRBJ1-4
len: 14
d_gene: .

CDR3aa: CASSSDRVSYNEQFF
v_gene: TRBV7-3
j_gene: TRBJ2-1
len: 15
d_gene: TRBD1

CDR3aa: CASSILGTGASGANVLTF
v_gene: TRBV19
j_gene: TRBJ2-6
len: 18
d_gene: TRBD1

CDR3aa: CASRAGTSGTDTQYF
v_gene: TRBV27
j_gene: TRBJ2-3
len: 15
d_gene: TRBD2

CDR3aa: CAISEGTGYTGELFF
v_gene: TRBV10-3
j_gene: TRBJ2-2
len: 15
d_gene: TRBD1

CDR3aa: CASSHTYRDTGELFF
v_gene: TRBV6-5
j_gene: TRBJ2-2
len: 15
d_gene: .

CDR3aa: CASSSGTGAASGGYTF
v_gene: TRBV7-6
j_gene: TRBJ1-2
len: 16
d_gene: TRBD1

CDR3aa: CASSPLPGQSAYEQYF
v_gene: TRBV27
j_gene: TRBJ2-7
len: 16
d_gene: TRBD1

CDR3aa: CASSLTGSSPLHF
v_gene: TRBV7-9
j_gene: TRBJ1-6
len: 13
d_gene: .

CDR3aa: CASSAPGAGNEKLFF
v_gene: TRBV19
j_gene: TRBJ1-4
len: 15
d_gene: .

CDR3aa: CASSSGLAGGPGQETQYF
v_gene: TRBV5-1
j_gene: TRBJ2-5
len: 18
d_gene: TRBD2

CDR3aa: CASSLAGQGTQYF
v_gene: TRBV7-3
j_gene: TRBJ2-5
len: 13
d_gene: TRBD2

CDR3aa: CASRRAGTGSYNEQFF
v_gene: TRBV7-2
j_gene: TRBJ2-1
len: 16
d_gene: TRBD1

CDR3aa: CASSPTPVDRDYTGELFF
v_gene: TRBV7-6
j_gene: TRBJ2-2
len: 18
d_gene: TRBD1

CDR3aa: CASSPNSGSWTDTQYF
v_gene: TRBV18
j_gene: TRBJ2-3
len: 16
d_gene: TRBD2

CDR3aa: CASSSSMGRGETQYF
v_gene: TRBV7-2
j_gene: TRBJ2-5
len: 15
d_gene: .

CDR3aa: CASSPGGDTQYF
v_gene: TRBV7-2
j_gene: TRBJ2-3
len: 12
d_gene: .

CDR3aa: CASSALGQGIVNEQFF
v_gene: TRBV2
j_gene: TRBJ2-1
len: 16
d_gene: TRBD1

CDR3aa: CASSYRPTESNYGYTF
v_gene: TRBV6-5
j_gene: TRBJ1-2
len: 16
d_gene: .

CDR3aa: CASSRGSSEQYF
v_gene: TRBV10-1
j_gene: TRBJ2-7
len: 12
d_gene: .

CDR3aa: CASSVDGGKGNEQFF
v_gene: TRBV9
j_gene: TRBJ2-1
len: 15
d_gene: TRBD2

CDR3aa: CASSDPQGTYNEQFF
v_gene: TRBV2
j_gene: TRBJ2-1
len: 15
d_gene: .

CDR3aa: CASDSYSGNTIYF
v_gene: TRBV6-6
j_gene: TRBJ1-3
len: 13
d_gene: .

CDR3aa: CASTEVETQYF
v_gene: TRBV2
j_gene: TRBJ2-5
len: 11
d_gene: .

CDR3aa: CASSADRGTEAFF
v_gene: TRBV5-8
j_gene: TRBJ1-1
len: 13
d_gene: TRBD1

CDR3aa: CASSPFRDRLNNEQFF
v_gene: TRBV7-9
j_gene: TRBJ2-1
len: 16
d_gene: TRBD1

CDR3aa: CASSGTGGLEQYF
v_gene: TRBV27
j_gene: .
len: 13
d_gene: TRBD1

CDR3aa: CASSQERDSGNTIYF
v_gene: TRBV4-3
j_gene: TRBJ1-3
len: 15
d_gene: .

CDR3aa: CASSLAINRGDQPQHF
v_gene: TRBV7-8
j_gene: TRBJ1-5
len: 16
d_gene: TRBD1

CDR3aa: CAWKGLAGGFRFTDTQYF
v_gene: TRBV30
j_gene: TRBJ2-3
len: 18
d_gene: TRBD2

CDR3aa: CASSGGGNTEAFF
v_gene: TRBV2
j_gene: TRBJ1-1
len: 13
d_gene: .

CDR3aa: CASSYSTGLQETQYF
v_gene: TRBV6-5
j_gene: TRBJ2-5
len: 15
d_gene: TRBD1

CDR3aa: CASSITTGTDTQYF
v_gene: TRBV19
j_gene: TRBJ2-3
len: 14
d_gene: .

CDR3aa: CASSADRGTYEQYF
v_gene: TRBV9
j_gene: TRBJ2-7
len: 14
d_gene: TRBD1

CDR3aa: CASSQDLGAYEQYF
v_gene: TRBV14
j_gene: TRBJ2-7
len: 14
d_gene: .

CDR3aa: CATRVAGANVLTF
v_gene: TRBV6-1
j_gene: TRBJ2-6
len: 13
d_gene: .

CDR3aa: CASSLASGTGGNEQFF
v_gene: TRBV5-1
j_gene: TRBJ2-1
len: 16
d_gene: TRBD1

CDR3aa: CASSRTENNSPLHF
v_gene: TRBV6-5
j_gene: TRBJ1-6
len: 14
d_gene: .

CDR3aa: CASSLLAGFTYEQYF
v_gene: TRBV5-1
j_gene: TRBJ2-7
len: 15
d_gene: TRBD2